Shown below are 2 T cell receptor beta chains from a single sample sequenced in a study of cytomegalovirus exposure and HLA in healthy donors (dated 2017 in TCRdb). Library creation used the immunoSEQ multiplex PCR assay. For the multiplex PCR, a mixture combining 60 forward primers for TCR Vbeta segments and 13 reverse primers for TCR Jbeta segments was used. TCRdb obtained this table from immuneACCESS and retained in-frame rearrangements with V and J assigned. These tables miss some clones; where compared with another copy, unresolved V genes account for less than half of the shortfall, and the remainder is unexplained. The table for this sample lists about 160,000 clones; 80% to 90% of them were counted only once. The top ten constitute approximately 2.4% of the sample. Sample: PBMCs. These receptors all come from a male donor in good health and CMV-seronegative.

The chain uses TRBV28 and TRBJ2-2; 8 nucleotides align to TRBD2. The CDR3 sequence is 20 residues long. The V and J ends lost 5 bases and 8 bases, in that order; junction bases with no gene match: 25. Germline loops: CDR1 MDHEN, CDR2 SYDVKM. In DNA form, the CDR3 reads TGTGCCAGCAGTAGAGCTGGACCCCTACCGGGAGGGCAAGCAACAGGGGAGCTGTTTTTT. Encoded protein: CASSRAGPLPGGQATGELFF.

V and J are TRBV2 and TRBJ1-5; TRBD1 matches 10 bases. Trimming cost V 3 bases and J 4 bases; bases outside gene matches: 3. Germline V gene data show CDR1 as SNHLY and CDR2 as FYNNEI. The CDR3 runs to 15 residues. For the CDR3, the DNA is TGTGCCAGCAGTGAGGGACAGGGGACGAATCAGCCCCAGCATTTT. Its protein is CASSEGQGTNQPQHF.